The clone carrying this T cell receptor beta chain occurred a few times. The record originates from a study of blood T cell repertoires in COVID-19. From germline, CDR1 is SEHNR and CDR2 FQNEAQ (reference sequence). The length of the CDR3 is 15 residues. With 3 bases removed from V and 3 bases from J, the gap between germline ends came to 15 bases. Sequenced by immunoSEQ multiplex PCR; TCRdb stores in-frame clones only, minus some. Of more than 400,000 clones in the sample, 80% to 90% are singletons; the top ten hold approximately 3.2%. Sequenced input: peripheral blood. The chain carries TRBV7-9 and TRBJ2-7; D is perhaps TRBD1 (6 bases). This TCR derives from a human donor in a cohort sampled during active COVID-19. In DNA form, the CDR3 reads TGTGCCAGCAGCTTTAAGGCAGGGGTTTACTACGAGCAGTACTTC. Its protein product is CASSFKAGVYYEQYF.